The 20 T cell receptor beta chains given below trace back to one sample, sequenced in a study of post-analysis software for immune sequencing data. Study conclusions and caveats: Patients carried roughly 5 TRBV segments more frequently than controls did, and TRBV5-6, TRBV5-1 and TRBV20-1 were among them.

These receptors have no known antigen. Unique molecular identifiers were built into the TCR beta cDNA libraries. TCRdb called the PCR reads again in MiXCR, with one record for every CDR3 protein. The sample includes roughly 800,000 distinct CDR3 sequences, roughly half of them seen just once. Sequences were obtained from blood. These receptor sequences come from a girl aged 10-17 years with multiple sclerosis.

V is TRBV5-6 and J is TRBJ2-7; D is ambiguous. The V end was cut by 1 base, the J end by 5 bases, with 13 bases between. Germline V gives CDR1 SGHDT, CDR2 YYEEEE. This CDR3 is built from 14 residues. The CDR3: CASSLSADLHEQYF. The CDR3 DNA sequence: TGTGCCAGCAGCTTGTCGGCGGATCTGCACGAGCAGTACTTC. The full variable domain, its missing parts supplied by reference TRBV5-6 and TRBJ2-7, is DAGVTQSPTHLIKTRGQQVTLRCSPKSGHDTVSWYQQALGQGPQFIFQYYEEEERQRGNFPDRFSGHQFPNYSSELNVNALLLGDSALYLCASSLSADLHEQYFGPGTRLTVT.

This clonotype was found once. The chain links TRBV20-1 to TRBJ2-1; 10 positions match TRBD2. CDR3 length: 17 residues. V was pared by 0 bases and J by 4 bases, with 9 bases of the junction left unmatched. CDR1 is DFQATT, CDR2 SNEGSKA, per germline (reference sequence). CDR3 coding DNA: TGCAGTGCTAGAGAAGGGTCTAGCGGGGGCCTTTACAATGAGCAGTTCTTC. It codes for CSAREGSSGGLYNEQFF.

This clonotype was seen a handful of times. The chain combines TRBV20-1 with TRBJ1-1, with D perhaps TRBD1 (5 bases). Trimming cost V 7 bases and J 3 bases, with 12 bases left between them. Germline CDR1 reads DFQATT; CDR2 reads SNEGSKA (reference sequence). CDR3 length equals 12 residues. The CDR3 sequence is CSVRGTDTEAFF. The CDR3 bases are TGCAGTGTTAGGGGCACGGACACTGAAGCTTTCTTT.

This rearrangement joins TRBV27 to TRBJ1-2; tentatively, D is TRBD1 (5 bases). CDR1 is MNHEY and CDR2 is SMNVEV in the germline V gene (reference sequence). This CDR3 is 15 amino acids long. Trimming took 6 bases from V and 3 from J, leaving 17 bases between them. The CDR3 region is CASRGSAKGYYGYTF. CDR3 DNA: TGTGCCAGCAGGGGGTCAGCAAAGGGGTACTATGGCTACACCTTC.

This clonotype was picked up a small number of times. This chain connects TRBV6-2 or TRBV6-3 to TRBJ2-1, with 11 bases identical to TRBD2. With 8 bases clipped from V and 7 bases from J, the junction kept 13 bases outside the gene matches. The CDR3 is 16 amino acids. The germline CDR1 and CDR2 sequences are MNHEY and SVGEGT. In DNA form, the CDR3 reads TGTGCCAGCTGCTTGGGGGGACTAGCGGTACAAAATGAGCAGTTCTTC. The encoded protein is CASCLGGLAVQNEQFF.

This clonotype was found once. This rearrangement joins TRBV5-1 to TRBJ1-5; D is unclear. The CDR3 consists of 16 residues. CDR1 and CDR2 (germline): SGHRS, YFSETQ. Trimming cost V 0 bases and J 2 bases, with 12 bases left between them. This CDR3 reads CASSLEPAEGNQPQHF. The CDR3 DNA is TGCGCCAGCAGCTTGGAACCTGCTGAGGGCAATCAGCCCCAGCATTTT.

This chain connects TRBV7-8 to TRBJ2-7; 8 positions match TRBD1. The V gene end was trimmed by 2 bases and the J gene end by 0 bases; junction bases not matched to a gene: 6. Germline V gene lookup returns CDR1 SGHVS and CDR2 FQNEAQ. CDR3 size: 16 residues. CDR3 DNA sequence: TGTGCCAGCAGCTTAAAATGGACAGGGCCCTCCTACGAGCAGTACTTC. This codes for CASSLKWTGPSYEQYF.

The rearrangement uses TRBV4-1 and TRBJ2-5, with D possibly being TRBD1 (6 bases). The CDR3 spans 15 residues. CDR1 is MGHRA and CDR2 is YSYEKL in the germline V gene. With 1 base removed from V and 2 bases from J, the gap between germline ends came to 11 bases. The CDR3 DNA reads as TGCGCCAGCAGCCAAGGTATAGACAGGCAAGAGACCCAGTACTTC. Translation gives CASSQGIDRQETQYF.

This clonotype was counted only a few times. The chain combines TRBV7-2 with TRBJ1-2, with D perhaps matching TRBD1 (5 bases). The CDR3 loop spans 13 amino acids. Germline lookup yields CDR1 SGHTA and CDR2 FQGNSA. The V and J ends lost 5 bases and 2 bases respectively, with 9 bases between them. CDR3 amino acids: CASSRGPNYGYTF. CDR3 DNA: TGTGCCAGCAGCCGGGGCCCCAACTATGGCTACACCTTC. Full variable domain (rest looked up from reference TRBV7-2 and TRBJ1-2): GAGVSQSPSNKVTEKGKDVELRCDPISGHTALYWYRQSLGQGLEFLIYFQGNSAPDKSGLPSDRFSAERTGGSVSTLTIQRTQQEDSAVYLCASSRGPNYGYTFGSGTRLTVV.

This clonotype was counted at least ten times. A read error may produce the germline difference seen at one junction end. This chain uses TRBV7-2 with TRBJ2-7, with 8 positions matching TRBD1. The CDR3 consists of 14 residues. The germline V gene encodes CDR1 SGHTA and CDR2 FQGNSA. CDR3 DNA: TGCGCCAGCAGCCGGGACAGGAGCTCCTACGAGCAGTACTTC. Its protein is CASSRDRSSYEQYF.

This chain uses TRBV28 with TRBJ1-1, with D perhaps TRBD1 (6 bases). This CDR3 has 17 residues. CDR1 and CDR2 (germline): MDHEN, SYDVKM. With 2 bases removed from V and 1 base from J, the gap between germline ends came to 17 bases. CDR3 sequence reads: CASSLPGQAGGNTEAFF. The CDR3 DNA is TGTGCCAGCAGTTTACCGGGACAAGCGGGAGGGAACACTGAAGCTTTCTTT.

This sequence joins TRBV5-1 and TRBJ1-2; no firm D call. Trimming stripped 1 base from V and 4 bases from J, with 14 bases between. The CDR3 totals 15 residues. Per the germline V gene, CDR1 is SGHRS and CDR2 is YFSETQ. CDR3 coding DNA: TGCGCCAGCAGCTTGACAGACATAACACCCTATGGCTACACCTTC. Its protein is CASSLTDITPYGYTF.

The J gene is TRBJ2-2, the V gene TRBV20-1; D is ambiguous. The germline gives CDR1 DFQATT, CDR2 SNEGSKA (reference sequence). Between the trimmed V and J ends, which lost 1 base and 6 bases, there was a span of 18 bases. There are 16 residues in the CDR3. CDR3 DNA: TGCAGTGCTAGAGGTCTTTGGCCCTATCGCGCCGGGGAGCTGTTTTTT. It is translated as CSARGLWPYRAGELFF.

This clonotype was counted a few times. As DNA, the CDR3 is TGCAGCCCGGATAGCGGGTTCTGCACAGATACGCAGTATTTT. Its protein product is CSPDSGFCTDTQYF. V usage is TRBV29-1 and J usage is TRBJ2-3, with 7 nucleotides matching TRBD2. The V gene end was trimmed by 8 bases and the J gene end by 1 base; junction bases not matched to a gene: 9. The CDR3 sequence is 14 residues long. Germline lookup yields CDR1 SQVTM and CDR2 ANQGSEA.

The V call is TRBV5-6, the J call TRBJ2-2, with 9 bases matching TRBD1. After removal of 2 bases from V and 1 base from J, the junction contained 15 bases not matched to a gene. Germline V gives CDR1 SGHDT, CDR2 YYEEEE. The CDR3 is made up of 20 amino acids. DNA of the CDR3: TGTGCCAGCAGCTTATCATTCTTCCTTGAGACAGGGGGGAACACCGGGGAGCTGTTTTTT. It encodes CASSLSFFLETGGNTGELFF.

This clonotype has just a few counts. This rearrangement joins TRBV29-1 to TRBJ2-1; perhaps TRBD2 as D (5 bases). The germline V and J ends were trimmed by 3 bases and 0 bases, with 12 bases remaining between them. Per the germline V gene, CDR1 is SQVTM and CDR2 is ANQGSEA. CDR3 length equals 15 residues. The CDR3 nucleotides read TGCAGCGTTGATACTAGGTTCAGCTCCTACAATGAGCAGTTCTTC. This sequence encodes CSVDTRFSSYNEQFF.

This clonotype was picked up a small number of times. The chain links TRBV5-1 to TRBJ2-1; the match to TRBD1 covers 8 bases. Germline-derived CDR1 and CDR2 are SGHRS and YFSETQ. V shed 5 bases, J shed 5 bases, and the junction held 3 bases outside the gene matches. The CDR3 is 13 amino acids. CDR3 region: CASRQGVDNEQFF. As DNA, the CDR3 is TGCGCCAGCAGACAGGGGGTCGACAATGAGCAGTTCTTC.

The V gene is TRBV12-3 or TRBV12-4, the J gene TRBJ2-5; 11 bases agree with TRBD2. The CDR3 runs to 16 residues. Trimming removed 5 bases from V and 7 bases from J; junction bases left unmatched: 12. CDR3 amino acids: CASSPTSGRGGGTQYF. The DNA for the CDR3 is TGTGCCAGCAGTCCAACTAGCGGGAGAGGTGGGGGGACCCAGTACTTC.

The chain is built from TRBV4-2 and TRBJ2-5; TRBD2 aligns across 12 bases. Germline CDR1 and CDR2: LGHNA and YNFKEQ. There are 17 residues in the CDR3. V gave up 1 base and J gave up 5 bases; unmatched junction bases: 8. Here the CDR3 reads CASSQGLAGGQEETQYF. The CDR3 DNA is TGTGCCAGCAGCCAAGGGCTAGCGGGGGGGCAGGAGGAGACCCAGTACTTC.

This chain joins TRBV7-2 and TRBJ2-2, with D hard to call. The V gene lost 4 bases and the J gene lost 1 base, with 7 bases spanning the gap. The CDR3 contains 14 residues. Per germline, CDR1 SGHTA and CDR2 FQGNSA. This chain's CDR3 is CASSSSGNTGELFF. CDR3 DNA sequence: TGTGCCAGCAGCTCATCAGGGAACACCGGGGAGCTGTTTTTT.